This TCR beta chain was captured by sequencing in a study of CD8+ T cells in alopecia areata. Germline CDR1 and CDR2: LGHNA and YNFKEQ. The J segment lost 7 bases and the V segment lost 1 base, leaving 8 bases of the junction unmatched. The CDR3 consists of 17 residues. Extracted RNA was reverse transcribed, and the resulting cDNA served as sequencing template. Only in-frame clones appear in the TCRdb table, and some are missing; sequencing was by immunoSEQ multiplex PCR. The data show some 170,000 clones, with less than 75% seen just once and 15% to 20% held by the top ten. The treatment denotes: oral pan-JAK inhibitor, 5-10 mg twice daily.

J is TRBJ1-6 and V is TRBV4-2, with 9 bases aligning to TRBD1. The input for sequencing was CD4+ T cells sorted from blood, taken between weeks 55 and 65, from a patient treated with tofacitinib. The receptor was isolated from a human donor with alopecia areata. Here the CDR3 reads CASSQVDPGTGNSPLHF. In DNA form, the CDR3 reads TGTGCCAGCAGCCAAGTAGACCCCGGGACAGGGAATTCACCCCTCCACTTT.